The TCR beta chain under discussion was sequenced for a study of blood T cell repertoires in COVID-19. Some clones are missing from TCRdb's copy, which holds only in-frame ones; the method was immunoSEQ multiplex PCR. The sample records 150,000 to 190,000 clones, approximately 86% being singletons. The TCR originated in a woman in her seventies with acute or convalescent COVID-19. Sequencing was carried out using peripheral blood.

As DNA, the CDR3 is TGTGCCAGCAGCTTAGTACCCTCCAGGGGGCACGGAAACACCATATATTTT. It is translated as CASSLVPSRGHGNTIYF. The rearrangement joins TRBV7-8 to TRBJ1-3; 8 bases agree with TRBD1. This CDR3 is 17 amino acids long. CDR1 SGHVS and CDR2 FQNEAQ come from the germline V gene. V shed 1 base and J 4 bases; nucleotides not matched to a gene: 9.